Listed below are T cell receptor beta chains from one sample, sequenced in a study of breast tumors, draining lymph nodes, adjacent tissues. Each CDR3 protein gets one entry after TCRdb re-called the multiplex PCR reads with MiXCR. Seen here are some 200,000 distinct CDR3 sequences, 25% to 40% observed once, and the top ten hold roughly 4%. Material for sequencing was axillary lymph node tissue. These receptors all come from a female donor with breast cancer. Some clones in this sample may be carry-over from other donors' samples. CDR3s include the opening cysteine and the closing phenylalanine or tryptophan. Fields, in order: V gene, clone size, D gene, J gene, CDR3 DNA, CDR3 protein. D genes are given only for firm matches. Size tells how often a clone was seen (once, few, many) or the class of an expanded clone, and some rows leave it out.

TRBV30,NA,NA,TRBJ1-5,TGTGCCTGGAGTGCCCCCGGGGGTTCTAATCAGCCCCAGCATTTT,CAWSAPGGSNQPQHF
TRBV9,NA,TRBD1,TRBJ2-1,TGTGCCAGCAGCGTATACGAGGGGGCGAGCGGCAATGAGCAGTTCTTC,CASSVYEGASGNEQFF
TRBV29-1,many,NA,TRBJ1-2,TGCAGCGTTGAAGGGGTGGATGGCTACACCTTC,CSVEGVDGYTF
TRBV24-1,many,NA,TRBJ2-3,TGTGCCACCAGTGTACGGGGAGATATAGGCACAGATACGCAGTATTTT,CATSVRGDIGTDTQYF
TRBV6-2/TRBV6-3,once,NA,TRBJ2-3,TGTGCCAGCAGTTACCTACGGGGGAATGAGCAGTATTTT,CASSYLRGNEQYF
TRBV11-2,many,NA,TRBJ2-7,TGTGCCAGCAGCTCCCCCCAAGAGCAGTACTTC,CASSSPQEQYF
TRBV12-3/TRBV12-4,NA,NA,TRBJ1-1,TGTGCCAGCATTCCCAATCGGCACAACACTGAAGCTTTCTTT,CASIPNRHNTEAFF
TRBV7-2,many,TRBD2,TRBJ2-2,TGTGCCAGCAGCTTAAGGGTCCAGCGGGGCGCGAACACCGGGGAGCTGTTTTTT,CASSLRVQRGANTGELFF
TRBV24-1,NA,NA,TRBJ2-5,TGTGCCACCAGTGCCCTACTATCAGAGACCCAGTACTTC,CATSALLSETQYF
TRBV24-1,NA,NA,TRBJ1-2,TGTGCCACCAGTGATTCGGGGATCTATGGCTACACCTTC,CATSDSGIYGYTF
TRBV6-5,many,NA,TRBJ2-7,TGTGCCAGCAGTTACTCCCAGAAGGGCTACGAGCAGTACTTC,CASSYSQKGYEQYF
TRBV5-1,many,NA,TRBJ2-5,TGCGCCAGCAGCTTGGTGTCCCAGGGGCAAGAGACCCAGTACTTC,CASSLVSQGQETQYF
TRBV7-3,many,TRBD1,TRBJ2-6,TGTGCCAGCAGCCGGCAGACAGGGACCGGGGCCAACGTCCTGACTTTC,CASSRQTGTGANVLTF
TRBV20-1,NA,NA,TRBJ2-7,TGCAGTGCTAGGCCCGGGGTCGAGCAGTCCTTC,CSARPGVEQSF
TRBV7-9,NA,TRBD1,TRBJ1-2,TGCGCCAGCTCGAGGGGGCAGGGGCTAACTAACTATGGCTACACCTTC,CASSRGQGLTNYGYTF
TRBV12-3/TRBV12-4,many,NA,TRBJ1-5,TGTGCCAGCAGCTCCTCGGTGGGCAGGGGCGGCAATCAGCCCCAGCATTTT,CASSSSVGRGGNQPQHF
TRBV18,many,NA,TRBJ1-2,TGTGCCAGCTCCCCGACTGAGCGAGAAGTAGGCTACACCTTC,CASSPTEREVGYTF
TRBV20-1,many,NA,TRBJ2-1,TGCAGTGCTAGCCCCGGGAGAGGGAGAACCTACAATGAGCAGTTCTTC,CSASPGRGRTYNEQFF
TRBV19,many,TRBD1,TRBJ1-2,TGTGCCAGTAGTAGCGAGACAGGGAGAGGCTATGGCTACACCTTC,CASSSETGRGYGYTF
TRBV5-1,many,TRBD1,TRBJ2-1,TGCGCCAGCAGCTTGGGCCAGGGGGCGAGGGGGAGGTTTGAGCAGTTCTTC,CASSLGQGARGRFEQFF
TRBV6-2/TRBV6-3,NA,NA,TRBJ2-7,TGTGCCAGCAGTCTCTCGGCGGGACTCTACGAGCAGTACTTC,CASSLSAGLYEQYF
TRBV4-1,many,TRBD1,TRBJ1-4,TGCGCCAGCAGCCAAGAGGACCACACAGGGGGCCCCGAAAAACTGTTTTTT,CASSQEDHTGGPEKLFF
TRBV5-1,many,NA,TRBJ2-2,TGCGCCAGCAGCTTAGGACCAGGGAACACCGGGGAGCTGTTTTTT,CASSLGPGNTGELFF
TRBV10-2,NA,NA,TRBJ1-1,TGCGCCAGCAGAAAAGGGGGCACTGAAGCTTTCTTT,CASRKGGTEAFF
TRBV30,few,NA,TRBJ2-1,TGTGCCTGGAGTGTACTGGGGCAGTTCTACAATGAGCAGTTCTTC,CAWSVLGQFYNEQFF
TRBV4-1,many,TRBD1,TRBJ1-2,TGCGCCAGCAGCCAAGAATTTGCCCGCGACAGGGGATATGGCTACACCTTC,CASSQEFARDRGYGYTF
TRBV7-2,NA,TRBD2,TRBJ2-1,TGTGCCAGCAGCTTAGCAAGGCTAGCGGGGGCTGGTGAGCAGTTCTTC,CASSLARLAGAGEQFF
TRBV10-2,few,NA,TRBJ1-1,TGCGCCAGCAGGTCCCTAGGGGCTGAAGCTTTCTTT,CASRSLGAEAFF
TRBV2,NA,NA,TRBJ2-2,TGTGCCAGCGGTGAACAGGAGGCGAACACCGGGGAGCTGTTTTTT,CASGEQEANTGELFF